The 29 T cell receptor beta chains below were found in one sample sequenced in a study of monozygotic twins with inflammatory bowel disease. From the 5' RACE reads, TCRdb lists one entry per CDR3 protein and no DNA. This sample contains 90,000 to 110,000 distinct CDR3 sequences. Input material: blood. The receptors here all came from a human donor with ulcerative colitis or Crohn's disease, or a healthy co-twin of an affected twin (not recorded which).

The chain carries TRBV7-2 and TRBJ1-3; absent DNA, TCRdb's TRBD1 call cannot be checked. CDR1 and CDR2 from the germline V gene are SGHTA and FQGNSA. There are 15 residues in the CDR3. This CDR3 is CASSLAAGGGNTIYF.

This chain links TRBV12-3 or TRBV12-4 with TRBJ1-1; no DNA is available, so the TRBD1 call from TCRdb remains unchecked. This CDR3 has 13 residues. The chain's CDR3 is CASSGTPNTEAFF.

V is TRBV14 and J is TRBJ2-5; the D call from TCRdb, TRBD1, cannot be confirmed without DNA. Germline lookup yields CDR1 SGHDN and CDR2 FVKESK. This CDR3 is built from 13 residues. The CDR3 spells CASSPRTEETQYF.

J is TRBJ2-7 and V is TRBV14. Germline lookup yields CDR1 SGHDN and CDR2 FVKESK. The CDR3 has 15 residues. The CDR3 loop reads CASSQAQWGSYEQYF.

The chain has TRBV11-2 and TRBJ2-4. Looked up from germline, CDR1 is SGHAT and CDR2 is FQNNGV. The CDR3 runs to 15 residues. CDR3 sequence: CASSLDWGAKNIQYF.

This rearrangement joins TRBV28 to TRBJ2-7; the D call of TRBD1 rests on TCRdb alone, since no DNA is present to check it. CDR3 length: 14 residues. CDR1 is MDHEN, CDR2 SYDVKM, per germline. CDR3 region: CASSYETGNYEQYF.

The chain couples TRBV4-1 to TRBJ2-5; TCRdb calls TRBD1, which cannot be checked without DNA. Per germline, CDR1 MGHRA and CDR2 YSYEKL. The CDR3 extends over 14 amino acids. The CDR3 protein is CASSRGFREETQYF.

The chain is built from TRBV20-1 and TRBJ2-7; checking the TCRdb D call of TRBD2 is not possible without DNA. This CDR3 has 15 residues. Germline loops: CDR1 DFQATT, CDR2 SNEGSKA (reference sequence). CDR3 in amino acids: CSAREAGGSLIQQYF.

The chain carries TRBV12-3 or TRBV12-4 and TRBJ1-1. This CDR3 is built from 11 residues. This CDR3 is CASILRGKAFF.

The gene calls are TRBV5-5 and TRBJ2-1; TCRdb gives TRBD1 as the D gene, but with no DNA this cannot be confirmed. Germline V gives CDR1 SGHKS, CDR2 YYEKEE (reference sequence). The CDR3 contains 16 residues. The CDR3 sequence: CASSLDQGASYNEQFF.

This CDR3 is CASSPGGTSGRLEQYF. The chain combines TRBV5-1 with TRBJ2-7; TCRdb's D call, TRBD2, is unchecked because there is no DNA. CDR1 SGHRS and CDR2 YFSETQ come from the germline V gene. This CDR3 is 16 amino acids long.

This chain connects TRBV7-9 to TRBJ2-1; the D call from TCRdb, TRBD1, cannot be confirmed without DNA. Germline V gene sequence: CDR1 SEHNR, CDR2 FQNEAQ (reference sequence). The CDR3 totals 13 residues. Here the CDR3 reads CASTIQGGNEQFF.

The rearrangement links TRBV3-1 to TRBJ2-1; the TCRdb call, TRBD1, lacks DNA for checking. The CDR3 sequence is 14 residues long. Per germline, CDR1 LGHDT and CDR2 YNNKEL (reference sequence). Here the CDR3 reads CASSQPGVGTEQFF.

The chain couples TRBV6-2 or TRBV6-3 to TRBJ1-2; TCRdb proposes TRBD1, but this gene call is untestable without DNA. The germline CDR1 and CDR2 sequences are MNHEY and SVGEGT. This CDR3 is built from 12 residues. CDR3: CASRDNNYGYTF.

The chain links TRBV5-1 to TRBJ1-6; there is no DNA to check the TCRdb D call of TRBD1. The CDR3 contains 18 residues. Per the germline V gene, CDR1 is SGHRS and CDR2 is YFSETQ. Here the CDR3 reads CASSPGRDRSSYNSPLHF.

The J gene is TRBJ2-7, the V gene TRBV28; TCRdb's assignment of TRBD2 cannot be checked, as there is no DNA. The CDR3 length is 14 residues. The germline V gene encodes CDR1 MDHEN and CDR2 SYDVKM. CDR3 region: CASTPGGWGYEQYF.

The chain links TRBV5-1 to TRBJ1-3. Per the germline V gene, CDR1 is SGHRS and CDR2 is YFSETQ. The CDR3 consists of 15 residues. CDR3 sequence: CASSLARGERNTIYF.

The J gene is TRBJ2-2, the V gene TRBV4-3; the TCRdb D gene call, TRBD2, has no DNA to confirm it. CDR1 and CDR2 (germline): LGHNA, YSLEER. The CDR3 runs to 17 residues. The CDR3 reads CASSQFLAGERTGELFF.

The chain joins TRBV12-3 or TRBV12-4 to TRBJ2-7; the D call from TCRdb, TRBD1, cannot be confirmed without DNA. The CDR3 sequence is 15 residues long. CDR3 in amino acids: CASSPRDTGSYEQYF.

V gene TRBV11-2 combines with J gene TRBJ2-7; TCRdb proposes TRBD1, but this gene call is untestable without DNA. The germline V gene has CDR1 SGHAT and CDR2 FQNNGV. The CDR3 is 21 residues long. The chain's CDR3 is CASSLGPFNRGLAFYVYEQYF.

The CDR3 is CASSLWKLAGYNEQFF. The chain uses TRBV27 and TRBJ2-1; TCRdb's D call, TRBD2, is unchecked because there is no DNA. The CDR3 is made up of 16 amino acids. The V gene's germline CDR1 is MNHEY and CDR2 SMNVEV (reference sequence).

This CDR3 reads CASSRGQGNYGYTF. The chain combines TRBV7-2 with TRBJ1-2; TCRdb returns TRBD1, unconfirmable since there is no DNA. This CDR3 spans 14 amino acids. The V gene's germline CDR1 is SGHTA and CDR2 FQGNSA.

CDR3 residues: CASSLTGGDQFF. The V call is TRBV7-9, the J call TRBJ2-1; TCRdb returns TRBD2, unconfirmable since there is no DNA. The germline gives CDR1 SEHNR, CDR2 FQNEAQ (reference sequence). The CDR3 loop spans 12 amino acids.

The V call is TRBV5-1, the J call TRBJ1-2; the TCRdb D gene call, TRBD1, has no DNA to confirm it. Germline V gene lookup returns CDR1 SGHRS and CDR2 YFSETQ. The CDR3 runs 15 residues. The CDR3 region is CASSLVPGKGYGYTF.

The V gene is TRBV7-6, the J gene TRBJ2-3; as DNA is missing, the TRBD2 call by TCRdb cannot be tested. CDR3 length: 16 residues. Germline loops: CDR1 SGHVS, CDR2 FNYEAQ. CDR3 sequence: CASSLAGGGMRDTQYF.

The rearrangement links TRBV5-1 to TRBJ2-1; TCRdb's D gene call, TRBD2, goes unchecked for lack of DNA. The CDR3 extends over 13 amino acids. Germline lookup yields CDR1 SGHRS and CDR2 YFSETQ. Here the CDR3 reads CASSLSLANEQFF. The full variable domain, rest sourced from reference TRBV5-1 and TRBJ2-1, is KAGVTQTPRYLIKTRGQQVTLSCSPISGHRSVSWYQQTPGQGLQFLFEYFSETQRNKGNFPGRFSGRQFSNSRSEMNVSTLELGDSALYLCASSLSLANEQFFGPGTRLTVL.

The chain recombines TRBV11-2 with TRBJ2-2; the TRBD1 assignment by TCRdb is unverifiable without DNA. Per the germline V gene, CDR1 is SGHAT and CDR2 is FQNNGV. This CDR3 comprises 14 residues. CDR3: CASTRDKNTGELFF.

The CDR3 sequence is CASSADAAVSYNEQFF. J is TRBJ2-1 and V is TRBV9. The germline CDR1 and CDR2 sequences are SGDLS and YYNGEE. CDR3 size: 16 residues.

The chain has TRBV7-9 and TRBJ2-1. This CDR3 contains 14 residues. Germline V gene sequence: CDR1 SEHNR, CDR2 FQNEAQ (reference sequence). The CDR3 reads CASSLGFSYNEQFF.